The 18 T cell receptor beta chains reported below all come from one sample, sequenced in a study of blood T cell repertoires in COVID-19. The method was immunoSEQ multiplex PCR; TCRdb's version includes in-frame clones alone and lacks a portion of them. The repertoire holds 150,000 to 170,000 clones, with roughly 85% as singletons. Sample: peripheral blood. These receptors all come from a woman aged 55-69 years with COVID-19, enrolled during active disease.

The gene calls are TRBV11-2 and TRBJ2-3; weak D call: TRBD2 (5 bases). CDR1 SGHAT and CDR2 FQNNGV come from the germline V gene. Trimming took off 5 bases at V and 4 bases at J, with 19 bases between the two ends. CDR3 length equals 16 residues. The CDR3 DNA reads TGTGCCAGCAGCGCCGGGAAAAAGAGTGCCGCAGATACGCAGTATTTT. The encoded protein is CASSAGKKSAADTQYF.

The rearrangement uses TRBV19 and TRBJ2-3, with 8 bases identical to TRBD2. CDR1 and CDR2 (germline): LNHDA, SQIVND (reference sequence). J gave up 6 bases and V 6 bases, and 5 bases lay outside the gene matches. This CDR3 region has 13 residues. CDR3: CASRGSGMDTQYF. The CDR3 DNA reads TGTGCCAGTAGGGGTAGCGGGATGGATACGCAGTATTTT. The variable domain in full, with the rest retrieved from reference TRBV19 and TRBJ2-3, is DGGITQSPKYLFRKEGQNVTLSCEQNLNHDAMYWYRQDPGQGLRLIYYSQIVNDFQKGDIAEGYSVSREKKESFPLTVTSAQKNPTAFYLCASRGSGMDTQYFGPGTRLTVL.

This chain uses TRBV19 with TRBJ1-2; maybe TRBD1 (6 bases). CDR1 and CDR2 from the germline V gene are LNHDA and SQIVND (reference sequence). The germline V and J ends were trimmed by 6 bases and 2 bases, with 16 bases remaining between them. The CDR3 loop spans 15 amino acids. Here the CDR3 reads CASRLTGSRNYGYTF. The CDR3 nucleotides are TGTGCCAGTAGGCTAACAGGGAGTCGAAACTATGGCTACACCTTC.

The chain joins TRBV7-2 to TRBJ1-5, with D perhaps TRBD1 (5 bases). Germline V gene lookup returns CDR1 SGHTA and CDR2 FQGNSA. V was cut by 3 bases and J by 5 bases, with 8 bases left in between. The CDR3 is 13 amino acids. This CDR3 reads CASSFGRDQPQHF. Written as DNA, the CDR3 is TGTGCCAGCAGCTTCGGCAGGGATCAGCCCCAGCATTTT. The whole variable domain, filled in from reference TRBV7-2 and TRBJ1-5, reads GAGVSQSPSNKVTEKGKDVELRCDPISGHTALYWYRQSLGQGLEFLIYFQGNSAPDKSGLPSDRFSAERTGGSVSTLTIQRTQQEDSAVYLCASSFGRDQPQHFGDGTRLSIL.

The chain couples TRBV5-1 to TRBJ1-1; no definite D call. CDR1 and CDR2 from the germline V gene are SGHRS and YFSETQ. V was shortened by 9 bases and J by 4 bases, with 10 bases between the two germline ends. CDR3 length: 11 residues. CDR3 sequence (DNA): TGCGCCACCGGGGTGGGCACTGAAGCTTTCTTT. Translated, it gives CATGVGTEAFF.

The chain uses TRBV30 and TRBJ1-5; D is possibly TRBD1 (5 bases). Germline V gives CDR1 GTSNPN, CDR2 SVGIG (reference sequence). The CDR3 has 16 residues. Trimming took off 4 bases at V and 2 bases at J, with 18 bases between the two ends. CDR3 nucleotide sequence: TGTGCCTGGACTATTACCCGGGACTCAGGCAATCAGCCCCAGCATTTT. Translated, it gives CAWTITRDSGNQPQHF.

This rearrangement joins TRBV5-4 to TRBJ1-6, with 8 bases matching TRBD1. Germline CDR1 reads SGHNT; CDR2 reads YYREEE (reference sequence). The CDR3 contains 16 residues. The V gene end was trimmed by 4 bases and the J gene end by 10 bases; junction bases not matched to a gene: 13. DNA for the CDR3: TGTGCCAGCAGCCGCACAAGGACAGGGAGAGGATCACCCCTCCACTTT. This translates into CASSRTRTGRGSPLHF.

This clone was seen once. The V call is TRBV7-9, the J call TRBJ2-1; no firm D call. V gave up 5 bases and J gave up 0 bases, with 14 bases separating them. This CDR3 is 16 amino acids long. The germline V gene encodes CDR1 SEHNR and CDR2 FQNEAQ (reference sequence). This chain's CDR3 is CASSPPGFSSYNEQFF. CDR3 bases: TGTGCCAGCAGCCCACCCGGGTTCAGCTCCTACAATGAGCAGTTCTTC.

The V call is TRBV25-1, the J call TRBJ1-6; D uncertain. The CDR3 extends over 17 amino acids. From germline, CDR1 is MGHDK and CDR2 SYGVNS. V was clipped by 1 base and J by 0 bases, with 10 bases between them. CDR3 amino acids: CASSESGTSSYNSPLHF. The CDR3 DNA reads as TGTGCCAGCAGTGAATCAGGCACGAGCTCCTATAATTCACCCCTCCACTTT.

The V gene is TRBV5-1, the J gene TRBJ1-3; D is possibly TRBD1 (6 bases). From germline, CDR1 is SGHRS and CDR2 YFSETQ. V lost 2 bases to trimming and J lost 2 bases, with 8 bases between them. The CDR3 totals 14 residues. The CDR3 reads CASSLGQTGNTIYF. The DNA of the CDR3 is TGCGCCAGCAGCTTAGGACAGACTGGAAACACCATATATTTT.

The chain couples TRBV5-1 to TRBJ1-1, with D unclear. CDR1 is SGHRS and CDR2 is YFSETQ in the germline V gene. Trimming shortened V by 2 bases and J by 1 base, and 9 bases separated the two germline ends. The CDR3 is 14 residues long. CDR3 sequence reads: CASSLDIPNTEAFF. In DNA, the CDR3 is TGCGCCAGCAGCTTAGACATACCGAACACTGAAGCTTTCTTT.

The V call is TRBV3-1 (or the pseudogene TRBV3-2), the J call TRBJ1-1; D not resolved. The length of the CDR3 is 14 residues. Germline V gives CDR1 LGHDT, CDR2 YNNKEL (reference sequence). Trimming cost V 0 bases and J 4 bases, with 9 bases left between them. The CDR3 bases are TGTGCCAGCAGCCAAGAGCGAGGGAGCACTGAAGCTTTCTTT. Its protein product is CASSQERGSTEAFF.

With respect to this clone: One end of the junction is discordant with germline, which a read error may explain. The V and J genes are TRBV7-7 and TRBJ2-7; D is unresolved. The CDR3 sequence is 13 residues long. CDR1 is SSHAT, CDR2 FNYEAQ, per germline (reference sequence). CDR3 region: CASSLDLSGEQYF. DNA for the CDR3: TGTGCTAGCAGCTTAGACCTATCGGGCGAGCAGTACTTC.

The chain links TRBV9 to TRBJ2-3, with 7 bases lining up with TRBD2. CDR1 is SGDLS and CDR2 is YYNGEE in the germline V gene. The CDR3 runs to 15 residues. The J segment lost 2 bases and the V segment lost 4 bases, leaving 7 bases of the junction unmatched. The CDR3 loop is CASSWDYTFTDTQYF. The CDR3 nucleotides are TGTGCCAGCAGCTGGGACTACACCTTCACAGATACGCAGTATTTT.

The count of this clone is one. The chain carries TRBV12-5 and TRBJ1-1, with D perhaps matching TRBD1 (5 bases). CDR3 length equals 13 residues. Germline values: CDR1 LGHNT, CDR2 FRNRAP. V shed 2 bases and J shed 6 bases, with 10 bases lying between them. CDR3 in DNA: TGTGCTAGTGGTTTGACGGGGGGAGCTGAAGCTTTCTTT. Residues: CASGLTGGAEAFF.

The gene calls are TRBV7-9 and TRBJ1-2; no clear D. This CDR3 contains 15 residues. Germline values: CDR1 SEHNR, CDR2 FQNEAQ (reference sequence). V dropped 3 bases and J dropped 4 bases, with 15 bases sitting between them. CDR3 sequence: CASSFSEATTYGYTF. CDR3 nucleotide sequence: TGTGCCAGCAGCTTCTCCGAAGCGACCACCTATGGCTACACCTTC.

The V gene is TRBV10-3, the J gene TRBJ1-1; D is perhaps TRBD1 (6 bases). The CDR3 extends over 16 amino acids. Deletions cut 3 bases from V and 1 base from J, with 15 bases between. The germline V gene encodes CDR1 ENHRY and CDR2 SYGVKD. CDR3 bases: TGTGCCATCAGTGATCTGCCCCTCAGGGGGAACACTGAAGCTTTCTTT. Translating it yields CAISDLPLRGNTEAFF.

The sample holds many counts of this clone. The chain uses TRBV5-1 and TRBJ2-2; possibly TRBD2 for D (6 bases). V was pared by 2 bases and J by 6 bases, with 11 bases between. The CDR3 is made up of 14 amino acids. From germline, CDR1 is SGHRS and CDR2 YFSETQ. In DNA form, the CDR3 reads TGCGCCAGCAGCTTTGTGATAGCGGCCGGGGAGCTGTTTTTT. It codes for CASSFVIAAGELFF.